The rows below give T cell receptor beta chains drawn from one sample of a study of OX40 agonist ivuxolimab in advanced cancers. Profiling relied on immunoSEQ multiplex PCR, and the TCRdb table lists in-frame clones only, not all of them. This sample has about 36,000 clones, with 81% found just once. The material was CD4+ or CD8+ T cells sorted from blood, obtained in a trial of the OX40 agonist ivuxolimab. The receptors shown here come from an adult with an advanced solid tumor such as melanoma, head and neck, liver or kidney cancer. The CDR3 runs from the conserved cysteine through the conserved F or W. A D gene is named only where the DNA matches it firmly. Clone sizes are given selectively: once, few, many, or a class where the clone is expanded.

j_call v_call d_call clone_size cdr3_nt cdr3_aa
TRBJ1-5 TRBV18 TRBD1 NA TGTGCCAGCTCACCAGGACAGGTTAACAATCAGCCCCAGCATTTT CASSPGQVNNQPQHF
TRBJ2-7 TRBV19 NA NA TGTGCCAGTAGTACCCTCTCGGGGCCCTCCTACGAGCAGTACTTC CASSTLSGPSYEQYF
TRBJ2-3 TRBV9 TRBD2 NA TGTGCCAGCAGCGTAATCGGGGGGGGACCAGATACGCAGTATTTT CASSVIGGGPDTQYF
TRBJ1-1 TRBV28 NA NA TGTGCCAGCAGTCCTAGGGGGATGAACACTGAAGCTTTCTTT CASSPRGMNTEAFF
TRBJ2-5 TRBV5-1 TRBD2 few TGCGCCAGCAGCTTGTTAGTAGCGGGAGTGGGAGAGACCCAGTACTTC CASSLLVAGVGETQYF
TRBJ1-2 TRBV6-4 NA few TGTGCCAGCAGATCGACGTCCAGTCATGGCTACACCTTC CASRSTSSHGYTF
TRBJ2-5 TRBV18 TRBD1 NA TGTGCCAGCTCACAATCGGGACAGGGGGAGACCCAGTACTTC CASSQSGQGETQYF
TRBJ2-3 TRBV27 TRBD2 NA TGTGCCAGCAGTCTCACCGGGACTAGGTGGTATTTT CASSLTGTRWYF
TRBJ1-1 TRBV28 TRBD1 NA TGTGCCAGCAGTTTAGTTATTCGGACAGGGGGTTGGAACACTGAAGCTTTCTTT CASSLVIRTGGWNTEAFF
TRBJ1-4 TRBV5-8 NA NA TGTGCCAGCAGCTTGACCAGGGGTGGGGAAAAACTGTTTTTT CASSLTRGGEKLFF
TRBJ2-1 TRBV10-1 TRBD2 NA TGCGCCAGCAGTATAGCGGGAGGAGCGCACGAGCAGTTCTTC CASSIAGGAHEQFF
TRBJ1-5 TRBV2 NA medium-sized TGTGCCAGCAGGAAGGGAGGCAGGGGAGGCGTTCAGCCCCAGCATTTT CASRKGGRGGVQPQHF
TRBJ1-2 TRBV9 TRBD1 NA TGTGCCAGCAGCTCGGAGACAGGGGCGATTTATGGCTACACCTTC CASSSETGAIYGYTF
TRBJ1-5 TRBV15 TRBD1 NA TGTGCCACCCAAAGCCGGACAGGTAATCAGCCCCAGCATTTT CATQSRTGNQPQHF
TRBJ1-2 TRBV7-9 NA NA TGTGCCAGCAGCCCGGTCCGGGAGAGCTATGGCTACACCTTC CASSPVRESYGYTF
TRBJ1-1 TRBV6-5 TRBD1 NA TGTGCCAGCACGGGGGGGGACAGGGTGAACACTGAAGCTTTCTTT CASTGGDRVNTEAFF
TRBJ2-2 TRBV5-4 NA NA TGTGCCAGCAGCACACGCCCGGGACAGAACACCGGGGAGCTGTTTTTT CASSTRPGQNTGELFF
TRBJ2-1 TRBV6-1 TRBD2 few TGTGCCAGCAGTGAAGCGCTTCTAGCGGGGGGTACAAAGGATGAGCAGTTCTTC CASSEALLAGGTKDEQFF
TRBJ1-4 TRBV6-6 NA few TGTGCCAGCATGGTCGGAGGGGAAAAACTGTTTTTT CASMVGGEKLFF
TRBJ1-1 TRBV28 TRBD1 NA TGTGCCAGCAGTACTCCGGGACAGAGGGACACTGAAGCTTTCTTT CASSTPGQRDTEAFF
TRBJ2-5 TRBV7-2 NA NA TGTGCCAGCAGCGCAGGGACCGCAAAAGAGACCCAGTACTTC CASSAGTAKETQYF
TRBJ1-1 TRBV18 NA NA TGTGCCAGCTCCCCGGACGGGATTCTCACTGAAGCTTTCTTT CASSPDGILTEAFF
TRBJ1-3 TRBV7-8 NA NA TGTGCCAGCAGCTTGAGGGAGCCTCCCGGCGGCACCATATATTTT CASSLREPPGGTIYF
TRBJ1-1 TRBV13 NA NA TGTGCCGGCAGCCCCCCTAGGGACGGAATAAAGAACACTGAAGCTTTCTTT CAGSPPRDGIKNTEAFF
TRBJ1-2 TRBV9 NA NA TGTGCCAGCAGCGTAGAAGCGGGGGGCTACACCTTC CASSVEAGGYTF
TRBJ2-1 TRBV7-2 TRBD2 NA TGTGCCAGCAGCTTACGGACTAGCGGGAGCAATGAGCAGTTCTTC CASSLRTSGSNEQFF
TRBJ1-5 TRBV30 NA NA TGTGCCTGGAGTGCGGGGGGGGAGAGGTGGTTT CAWSAGGERWF
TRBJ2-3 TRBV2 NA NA TGTGCCAGCACCTTCGCGGGAAGTATAGATACGCAGTATTTT CASTFAGSIDTQYF
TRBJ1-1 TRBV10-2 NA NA TGCGCCAGCAGTGTGGCGGCATACACTGAAGCTTTCTTT CASSVAAYTEAFF
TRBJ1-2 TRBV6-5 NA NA TGTGCCAGCAGGGAAACAGGGAGGGGGGATGGCTATACCTTC CASRETGRGDGYTF
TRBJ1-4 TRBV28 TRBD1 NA TGTGCCAGCAGTTTCTCAGGGGGGGATGAAAAACTGTTTTTT CASSFSGGDEKLFF
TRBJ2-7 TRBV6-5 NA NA TGTGCCAGCAGCCTTGACGGCCTGAACGAGCAGTACTTC CASSLDGLNEQYF
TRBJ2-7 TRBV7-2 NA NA TGTGCCAGCAGCTTACCCCCCAGGACCTACGAGCAGTACTTC CASSLPPRTYEQYF